This T cell receptor (beta chain) derives from a study of blood T cells in healthy people across ages. Study conclusions and caveats: Among T cells, TCR beta diversity per million cells dropped roughly linearly as age rose.

In its sample, this clonotype was seen many times. What it binds is not known. Through a sample-barcoded 5' primer and a J-beta primer mix, a second PCR was run for roughly 7 to 12 cycles. The yield of each sample was at least 3 million CDR3-containing paired-end reads. TCRdb re-called the 5' RACE reads with MiXCR, one entry per CDR3 protein. The sample holds hundreds of thousands of distinct CDR3 sequences; under 30% are singletons and the top ten take about a sixth. Germline V CDR1 and CDR2: ENHRY, SYGVKD. The CDR3 sequence is 15 residues long. The ends were cut back, 2 bases at V and 0 bases at J, with 10 bases in the middle.

The sequenced material came from blood. The gene calls are TRBV10-3 and TRBJ1-2; TRBD1 is a possible D gene (6 bases). The sequence derives from a woman of 80 years or more in good health. CDR3 DNA: TGTGCCATCAGTGAGCAGGGGATAGCTAACTATGGCTACACCTTC. Amino acid sequence: CAISEQGIANYGYTF.